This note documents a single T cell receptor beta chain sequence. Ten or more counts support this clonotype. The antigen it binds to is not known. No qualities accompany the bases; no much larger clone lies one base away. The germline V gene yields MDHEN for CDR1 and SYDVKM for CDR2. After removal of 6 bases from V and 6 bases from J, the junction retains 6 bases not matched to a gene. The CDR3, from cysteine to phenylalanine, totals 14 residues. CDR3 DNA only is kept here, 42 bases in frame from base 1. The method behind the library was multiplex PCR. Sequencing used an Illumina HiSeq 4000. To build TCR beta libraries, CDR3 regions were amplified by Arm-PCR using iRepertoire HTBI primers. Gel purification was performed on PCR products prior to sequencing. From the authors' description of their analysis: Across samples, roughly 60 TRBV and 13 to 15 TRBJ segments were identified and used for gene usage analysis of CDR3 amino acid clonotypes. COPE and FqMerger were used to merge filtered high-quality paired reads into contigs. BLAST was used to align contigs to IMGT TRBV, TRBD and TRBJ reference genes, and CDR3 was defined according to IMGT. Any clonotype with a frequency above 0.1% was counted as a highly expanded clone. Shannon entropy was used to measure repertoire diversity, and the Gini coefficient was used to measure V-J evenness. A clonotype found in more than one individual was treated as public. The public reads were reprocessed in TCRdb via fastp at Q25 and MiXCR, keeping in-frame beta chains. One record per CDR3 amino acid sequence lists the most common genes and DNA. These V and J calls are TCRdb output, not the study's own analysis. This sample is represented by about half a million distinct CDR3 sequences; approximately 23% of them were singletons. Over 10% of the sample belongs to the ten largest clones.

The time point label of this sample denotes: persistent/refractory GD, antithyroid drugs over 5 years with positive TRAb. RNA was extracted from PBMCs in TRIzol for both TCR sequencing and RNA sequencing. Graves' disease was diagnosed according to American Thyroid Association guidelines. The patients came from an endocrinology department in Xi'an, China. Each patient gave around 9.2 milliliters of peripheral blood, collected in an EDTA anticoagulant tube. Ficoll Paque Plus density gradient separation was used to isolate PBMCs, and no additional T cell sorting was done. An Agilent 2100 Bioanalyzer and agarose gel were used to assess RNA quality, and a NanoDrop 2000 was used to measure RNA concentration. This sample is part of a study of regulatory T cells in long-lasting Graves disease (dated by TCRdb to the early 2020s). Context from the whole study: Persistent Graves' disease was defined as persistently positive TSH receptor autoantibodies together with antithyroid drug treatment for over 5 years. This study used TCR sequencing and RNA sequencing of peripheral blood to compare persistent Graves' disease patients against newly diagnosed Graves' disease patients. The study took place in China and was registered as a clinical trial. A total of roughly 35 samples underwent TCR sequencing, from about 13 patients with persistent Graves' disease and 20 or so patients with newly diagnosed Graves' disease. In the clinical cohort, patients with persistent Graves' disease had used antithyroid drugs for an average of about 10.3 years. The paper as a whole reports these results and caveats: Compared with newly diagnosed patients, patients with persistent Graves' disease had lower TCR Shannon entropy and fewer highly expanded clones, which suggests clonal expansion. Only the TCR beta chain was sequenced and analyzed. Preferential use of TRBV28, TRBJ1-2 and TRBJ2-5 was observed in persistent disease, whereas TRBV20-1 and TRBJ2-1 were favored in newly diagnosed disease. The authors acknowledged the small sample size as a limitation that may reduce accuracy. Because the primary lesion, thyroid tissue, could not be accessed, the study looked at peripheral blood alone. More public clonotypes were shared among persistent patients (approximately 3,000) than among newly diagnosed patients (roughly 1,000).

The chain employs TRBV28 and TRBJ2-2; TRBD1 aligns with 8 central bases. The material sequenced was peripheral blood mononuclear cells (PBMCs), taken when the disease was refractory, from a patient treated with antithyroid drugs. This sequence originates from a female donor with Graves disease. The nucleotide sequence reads TGTGCCAGCAGCGGACAGGGATGGGCCGGGGAGCTGTTTTTT. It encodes CASSGQGWAGELFF.